This entry describes one TCR beta chain. Antigen: not known. Germline V gene data show CDR1 as MNHGY and CDR2 as SAAAGT. The CDR3 covers 16 residues. V was pared by 6 bases and J by 4 bases, with 12 bases of the junction left unmatched. This sample was included in a study of siplizumab effects on memory and regulatory T cells. General study results and limits: Unstimulated subsets accounted for the mapping of only a minor share of the clones that were alloreactive.

Generated by immunoSEQ multiplex PCR, the TCRdb table keeps only in-frame clones and is missing some. The table lists about 87,000 clones, approximately 95% of them singletons. The chain is built from TRBV6-8 and TRBJ1-2, with 9 nucleotides matching TRBD1. Source material: non-Treg CD4+ T cells sorted from blood. The TCR originated in a human donor in good health. The CDR3 region is CASSHRDREHGYGYTF. The DNA for the CDR3 is TGTGCCAGCAGCCACCGGGACAGGGAACATGGCTATGGCTACACCTTC.